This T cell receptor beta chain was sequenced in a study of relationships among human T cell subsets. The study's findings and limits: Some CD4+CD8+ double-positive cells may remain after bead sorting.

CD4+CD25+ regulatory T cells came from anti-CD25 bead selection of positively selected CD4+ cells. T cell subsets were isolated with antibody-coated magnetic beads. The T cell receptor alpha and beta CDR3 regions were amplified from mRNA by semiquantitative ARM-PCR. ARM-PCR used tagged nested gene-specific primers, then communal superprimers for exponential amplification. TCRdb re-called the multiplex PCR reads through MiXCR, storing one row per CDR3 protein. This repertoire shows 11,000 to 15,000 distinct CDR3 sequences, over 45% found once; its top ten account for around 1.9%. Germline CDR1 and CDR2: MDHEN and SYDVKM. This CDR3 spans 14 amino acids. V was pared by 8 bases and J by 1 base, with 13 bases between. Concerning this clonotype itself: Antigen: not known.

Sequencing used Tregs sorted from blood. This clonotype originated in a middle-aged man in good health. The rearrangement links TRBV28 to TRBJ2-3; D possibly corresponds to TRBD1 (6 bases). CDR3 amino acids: CASSSAGGTDTQYF. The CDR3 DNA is TGTGCCAGCTCCTCGGCAGGGGGCACAGATACGCAGTATTTT.